This TCR beta chain originates from a study of T cell changes during pregnancy in multiple sclerosis. TCRdb keeps only in-frame clones here, not all; method: immunoSEQ multiplex PCR. The sample lists about 43,000 clones, approximately 91% occurring once. V trimming: 2 bases; J trimming: 2 bases; junction bases outside the gene matches: 6. This CDR3 spans 17 amino acids. Germline V gene data show CDR1 as LGHNT and CDR2 as FRNRAP. Sequenced: PBMCs (not recorded whether the cells were cultured). This chain links TRBV12-5 with TRBJ2-7; 13 bases are a match to TRBD2. The clonotype comes from a female donor with multiple sclerosis, enrolled in a pregnancy study. CDR3 sequence (DNA): TGTGCTAGTGGTTTGACTAGCGGGAGGGCCCGTCCCTACGAGCAGTACTTC. It is translated as CASGLTSGRARPYEQYF. Full variable domain (outside the CDR3, taken from reference TRBV12-5 and TRBJ2-7): DARVTQTPRHKVTEMGQEVTMRCQPILGHNTVFWYRQTMMQGLELLAYFRNRAPLDDSGMPKDRFSAEMPDATLATLKIQPSEPRDSAVYFCASGLTSGRARPYEQYFGPGTRLTVT.